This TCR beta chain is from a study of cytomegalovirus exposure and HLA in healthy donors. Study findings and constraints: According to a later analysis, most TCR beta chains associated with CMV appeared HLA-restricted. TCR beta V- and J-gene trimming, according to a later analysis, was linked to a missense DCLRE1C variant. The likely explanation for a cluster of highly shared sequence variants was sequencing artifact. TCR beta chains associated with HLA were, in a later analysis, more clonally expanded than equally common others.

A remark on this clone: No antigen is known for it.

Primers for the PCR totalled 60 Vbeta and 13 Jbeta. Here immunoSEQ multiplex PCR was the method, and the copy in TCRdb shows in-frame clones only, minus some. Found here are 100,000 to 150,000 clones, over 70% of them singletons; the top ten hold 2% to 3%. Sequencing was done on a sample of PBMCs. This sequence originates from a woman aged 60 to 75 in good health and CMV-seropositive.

For the CDR3, the DNA is TGTGCCAGCAGCCGGGGGGTGGCGAACACCGGGGAGCTGTTTTTT. It translates to CASSRGVANTGELFF. V usage is TRBV9 and J usage is TRBJ2-2, with 7 bases lining up with TRBD2. Germline-derived CDR1 and CDR2 are SGDLS and YYNGEE. The trim removed 4 bases at V and 0 bases at J, leaving 3 bases unmatched. The CDR3 sequence is 15 residues long. Complete variable domain (other parts from reference TRBV9 and TRBJ2-2): DSGVTQTPKHLITATGQRVTLRCSPRSGDLSVYWYQQSLDQGLQFLIQYYNGEERAKGNILERFSAQQFPDLHSELNLSSLELGDSALYFCASSRGVANTGELFFGEGSRLTVL.